The sequence of this T cell receptor (beta chain) was determined in a study of blood T cell repertoires in COVID-19 (dated by TCRdb to the early 2020s). For context, the study as a whole: Collaborator samples came from the United States, Italy and Spain and covered acute and convalescent phases of COVID-19. The material from the prospective study consisted of cDNA or gDNA derived from T cells, B-cell-depleted T cells, or PBMCs. Deeply sampled blood TCRbeta repertoires from subjects exposed to, actively infected with, or recovered from COVID-19 were included in the dataset. The repertoires were released in a freely available public database meant as a resource for research on the immune response to SARS-CoV-2. Samples came from the ongoing ImmuneRACE study (first 160 participants) plus 1,254 subjects from 6 global collaborators. Sample metadata almost always included a de-identified subject ID, COVID-19 status, age in years and sex. Where HLA class I and class II types were available, the types were taken from metadata supplied by the sample provider, not from assay-based typing. Results the study describes overall, beyond this receptor: The amount of clinical and demographic metadata varied by source and participant and was provided uncurated.

The CDR3 spans 15 residues, from the cysteine through the phenylalanine. Only the CDR3 part of the read is kept: 45 bases, read in frame from the first base. In the germline V gene, CDR1 corresponds to MGHRA and CDR2 to YSYEKL. V was cut back by 1 base and J by 6 bases, leaving a gap of 13 bases between them. TCRbeta CDR3 regions were amplified from genomic DNA by means of the immunoSEQ Assay, a bias-controlled multiplex PCR. The published analysis was carried out like this. The number of nucleated cells in each sample was estimated from the amplification of reference gene primers within the assay. Sequence reads were collapsed and filtered to measure the absolute abundance of every unique TCRbeta CDR3 rearrangement. For each sample, productive Simpson clonality was calculated by taking the square root of Simpson's diversity index across productive rearrangements. Sourced from immuneACCESS, this table was stored by TCRdb with only in-frame sequences that have V and J called. A share of the clones is absent; for the studies checked, an unresolved V gene accounts for under half, and the remainder has no known explanation. The V and J calls and clone size were taken over from that table, and D and trimming were inferred from the DNA. In this sample the table shows 120,000 to 150,000 clones, 80% to 90% of which occur a single time. The biggest ten clones account for around 8% of the sample.

Turning to this clone: Its antigen is still unknown. There are no base qualities to consult, and no much larger clone falls within one base.

One collaborating source in Seattle enrolled patients during active infection and followed them longitudinally through the course of disease. Each collaborating institution followed its own protocols to collect whole blood in K2EDTA tubes. For TCRbeta analysis, collaborators shipped samples as frozen whole blood, isolated PBMCs, or DNA extracted from either of those sample types. Material for sequencing was peripheral blood. Here the chain combines TRBV4-1 and TRBJ2-1, and TRBD2 may be the D gene, going by 5 matching bases. This TCR was sampled from a woman in her sixties with COVID-19, enrolled during active disease. The bases read TGCGCCAGCAGCCAAGCAGGACTCTCAGGCAATGAGCAGTTCTTC. This is translated as CASSQAGLSGNEQFF.